The sequence of this TCR beta chain was determined in a study of regulatory T cells. Patients aged 2 to 39 years had fewer naive and more memory CD4+ and CD8+ T cells. Regulatory (CD25-high CD127-low) and conventional (CD25-low CD127-high) CD4+ T cells were sorted separately. Primers: 52 TRBV forward and 13 TRBJ reverse. Measured with immunoSEQ multiplex PCR; TCRdb has only the in-frame clones, and not every one. The table lists 30,000 to 40,000 clones, about 88% of them singletons, with about 2.4% in the top ten. About this clone: Its antigen is not identified.

Study-level findings and limits: Hydrophobic residues at CDR3 positions 6 and 7 were enriched in conventional CD4+ T cells of CD3G-deficient patients. Regulatory T cells showed the strongest V-J pair restriction and V/J gene skewing among patient repertoires.

Germline CDR1 reads SGHRS; CDR2 reads YFSETQ. This CDR3 is 12 amino acids long. Trimming stripped 4 bases from V and 8 bases from J, with 12 bases between. The clonotype was recovered from a person aged 18 to 35 with CD3G deficiency. Sequenced material: conventional CD4+ T cells sorted from blood. This chain uses TRBV5-1 with TRBJ1-2; D unclear. This CDR3 reads CASSREGAGYTF. CDR3 DNA sequence: TGCGCCAGCAGCCGTGAGGGTGCCGGCTACACCTTC.